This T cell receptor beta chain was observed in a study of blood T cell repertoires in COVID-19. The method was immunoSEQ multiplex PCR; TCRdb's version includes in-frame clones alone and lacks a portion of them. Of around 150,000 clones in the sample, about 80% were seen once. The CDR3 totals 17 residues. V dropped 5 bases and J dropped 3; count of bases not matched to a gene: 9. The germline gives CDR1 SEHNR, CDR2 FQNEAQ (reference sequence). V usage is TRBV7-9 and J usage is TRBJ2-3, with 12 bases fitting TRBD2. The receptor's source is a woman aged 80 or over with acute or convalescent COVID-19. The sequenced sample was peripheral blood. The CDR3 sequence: CASSLGLAGLGTDTQYF. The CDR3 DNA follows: TGTGCCAGCAGCCTGGGACTAGCGGGCCTAGGGACAGATACGCAGTATTTT.